This T cell receptor (beta chain) came from a study of T cells in placental villitis. Notes on the research overall: Placental TCR-beta repertoires were compared across villitis of unknown etiology, gestational-age-matched unaffected controls, and infectious villitis in order to test an allograft-versus-infection hypothesis.

Spanning cysteine to phenylalanine, the CDR3 consists of 16 amino acids. Of the read, only the CDR3 DNA is kept; its 48 bases are in frame from base 1. V and J lose 0 bases and 3 bases, and a span of 12 bases separates them. Summary of the overall study and its limitations: With bulk tissue sequencing, helper, regulatory or cytotoxic T cells could not be distinguished, nor could maternal versus fetal T cells, and gamma-delta receptors were excluded. Small amounts of decidua were contained in the paraffin blocks, so some of the captured T cells, especially in controls, may have been decidual rather than villous infiltrates. CMV-specific clone frequencies were higher in infectious CMV cases than in villitis of unknown etiology (around 0.01 vs 0.001), and the villitis of unknown etiology frequencies did not differ from those of controls.

A word on this clone: Its target antigen remains unknown. The record has no base qualities; no much larger clone is one base away.

Five infectious villitis placentae were included, four with confirmed cytomegalovirus and one with Toxoplasma gondii, and were not matched to other groups. Mothers with infectious villitis were younger, had smaller fetuses, and delivered preterm or experienced intrauterine demise in a couple of cases. Placentae were collected after delivery and examined grossly and histologically before archival tissue was selected. Five 10-micron scrolls were cut from each FFPE block, and DNA was isolated using the AllPrep DNA/RNA FFPE Tissue kit. DNA concentration and purity were checked by NanoDrop, and RNA quality was assessed on a Bioanalyzer. Using the immunoSEQ v4 bias-controlled multiplex PCR assay, run blinded to group allocation, TCR-beta CDR3 regions were amplified from genomic DNA. To estimate the quantities of nucleated cells and T cells in each sample, reference gene primers were included together with the TCR-beta primers. Sequencing of the libraries was performed on an Illumina MiSeq with a 100-cycle paired-end protocol. In the source study's methods: In the immunoSEQ Analyzer software, diversity and richness were calculated, with richness measured by iChao1 and clonality based on Pielou evenness and Shannon diversity on a 0-1 scale where a higher value means less diversity. CDR3 amino acid sequences together with V/J genes were queried against VDJdb for CMV, EBV and influenza A specificities, with confidence 3 and substitution 2 applied. TCR-beta amino acid clonotype overlap between villitis of unknown etiology, infectious villitis and control repertoires was assessed with the Morisita-Horn index. TCRdb took over this immuneACCESS table, retaining in-frame rearrangements with V and J assigned. Such tables are incomplete; in checked studies, under half of the missing clones stem from an unresolved V gene, and the remainder is unexplained. V and J calls and clone size come straight from that table; D and trimming were deduced from the DNA. The sample has almost 2,500 clones on record, about 81% of them singletons. Of the sample, around 48% is held by the ten largest clones.

This clonotype originated in a human patient with infectious villitis; the placental T cells may come from both mother and fetus. The sequence is built from TRBV23-1 and TRBJ2-1; the D gene is possibly TRBD2, with 7 bases matching. TRBV23-1 qualifies as an ORF whose function is uncertain. The sequencing sample was made of placental tissue containing maternal and fetal cells. The DNA reads TGCGCCAGCAGTCAATCTGGGGGGGCAGGCTACAATGAGCAGTTCTTC. Translated, it gives CASSQSGGAGYNEQFF.